The clone carrying this T cell receptor beta chain was detected only once. Sequence at one end of the junction differs from germline and may be a read error. The CDR3 runs to 16 residues. Germline V gene sequence: CDR1 SEHNR, CDR2 FQNEAQ (reference sequence). Co-extracted RNA and DNA came from roughly 20-30 mg of unsorted bulk tissue. TCR beta cDNA was reverse-transcribed from about 500 ng of total RNA. The reaction used a constant-region primer and ProtoScript II reverse transcriptase. Construction of TCR beta libraries relied on three successive nested multiplex PCR rounds employing slightly modified ARM-PCR. With TRBV1-TRBV30 forward primers and a C-beta reverse primer, the first two PCR rounds were run for approximately 10 cycles each. TCRdb passed the multiplex PCR reads through MiXCR, listing each CDR3 protein once. The sample contains roughly 91,000 distinct CDR3 sequences, approximately 68% of which appear only once.

This record comes from a study of tumor-infiltrating lymphocytes in primary liver carcinoma. The origin of this receptor is a woman aged 60-75 years with primary liver carcinoma and hepatitis B virus infection. The sequenced sample was liver tumor tissue from sampling region 5. Subset: tumor region T5, tumor centre. This chain joins TRBV7-9 and TRBJ1-4; D not resolved. CDR3 in DNA: TGTGCCAGTAGCTTAGGAGTAGGATCAACTAATGGAAAACTGTTTTTT. Residues: CASSLGVGSTNGKLFF. Filled out from reference TRBV7-9 and TRBJ1-4, the complete variable domain reads DTGVSQNPRHKITKRGQNVTFRCDPISEHNRLYWYRQTLGQGPEFLTYFQNEAQLEKSRLLSDRFSAERPKGSFSTLEIQRTEQGDSAMYLCASSLGVGSTNGKLFFGSGTQLSVL.